This TCR beta chain was observed in a study of T cells of healthy individuals. Each CDR3 protein is one row after TCRdb ran MiXCR on the 5' RACE reads. The data show nearly 100,000 distinct CDR3 sequences, with 17% seen just once and 6.2% held by the top ten. This clonotype occurred many times. Per the germline V gene, CDR1 is SGDLS and CDR2 is YYNGEE. CDR3 size: 16 residues. Trimming cost V 0 bases and J 2 bases, with 11 bases left between them. The V and J genes are TRBV9 and TRBJ2-2, with D tentatively TRBD1 or TRBD2 (5 bases each). This clonotype originated in a human donor in good health. The CDR3 nucleotides are TGTGCCAGCAGCGTAGTTTCAGGGAGCAACACCGGGGAGCTGTTTTTT. Encoded protein: CASSVVSGSNTGELFF. Full variable domain (outside the CDR3, taken from reference TRBV9 and TRBJ2-2): DSGVTQTPKHLITATGQRVTLRCSPRSGDLSVYWYQQSLDQGLQFLIQYYNGEERAKGNILERFSAQQFPDLHSELNLSSLELGDSALYFCASSVVSGSNTGELFFGEGSRLTVL.